This T cell receptor (beta chain) was found in a study of early T cells in non-severe SARS-CoV-2 infection. Study-wide context: Bulk RNA taken from unsorted whole blood was sequenced, leaving chains unpaired.

Germline values: CDR1 LGHDT, CDR2 YNNKEL (reference sequence). The CDR3 has 16 residues. Trimming took 0 bases from V and 0 from J; bases not matched to a gene: 4. TCRdb re-called the 5' RACE reads with MiXCR, one entry per CDR3 protein. The repertoire holds about 72,000 distinct CDR3 sequences, with 10% as singletons. The source material was whole blood, sampled at baseline. The TCR sequence derives from an adult who was a healthcare worker with PCR-confirmed SARS-CoV-2 infection or an uninfected control (not recorded which). This rearrangement joins TRBV3-1 to TRBJ2-7, with 8 nucleotides matching TRBD2. The CDR3 here is CASSQEWGTSSYEQYF. CDR3 nucleotide sequence: TGTGCCAGCAGCCAAGAATGGGGGACTAGCTCCTACGAGCAGTACTTC.